These T cell receptor beta chains were read from a single sample in a study of blood T cells in healthy people across ages. TCRdb reprocessed the 5' RACE reads via MiXCR and lists one record per CDR3 protein. The repertoire holds about 1.4 million distinct CDR3 sequences, with approximately 63% as singletons. The sequencing input was blood. These receptors were obtained from a man aged 18 to 29 in good health. Each CDR3 is given with its conserved first and last residue. The order of the fields is D gene, V gene, J gene, clone size, CDR3 protein, CDR3 DNA. The D gene is left open where the match is weak. The size entry is marked missing in some rows and otherwise reads once, few, many or a size class.

-	TRBV28	TRBJ1-5	once	CASSSPAGTNSNQPQHF	TGTGCCAGCAGTAGTCCGGCAGGGACCAATAGCAATCAGCCCCAGCATTTT
-	TRBV9	TRBJ1-5	-	CASSSREGNQPQHF	TGTGCCAGCAGCTCCAGGGAAGGCAATCAGCCCCAGCATTTT
-	TRBV6-2/TRBV6-3	TRBJ1-5	-	CASSYSRVVDQPQHF	TGTGCCAGCAGTTACAGCAGGGTTGTGGATCAGCCCCAGCATTTT
-	TRBV6-5	TRBJ2-5	-	CAGGTAETQYF	TGTGCCGGCGGGACAGCGGAGACCCAGTACTTC
-	TRBV6-1	TRBJ2-5	-	CASVQQRRETQYF	TGTGCCAGCGTCCAACAGAGGCGGGAGACCCAGTACTTC
-	TRBV4-1	TRBJ2-7	-	CASSRILGGSYEQYF	TGCGCCAGCAGCCGTATCTTAGGGGGATCCTACGAGCAGTACTTC
TRBD2	TRBV29-1	TRBJ2-7	few	CSVGTSEIYEQYF	TGCAGCGTTGGGACTAGCGAGATATACGAGCAGTACTTC
-	TRBV5-1	TRBJ2-7	-	CASSLGRYKYEQYF	TGCGCCAGCAGCTTGGGCAGGTACAAGTACGAGCAGTACTTC
-	TRBV20-1	TRBJ1-5	-	CSARGQTQHF	TGCAGTGCTAGAGGACAAACCCAGCATTTT
TRBD2	TRBV27	TRBJ2-3	-	CASGLAGAPSTDTQYF	TGTGCCAGCGGGCTAGCGGGTGCACCTAGCACAGATACGCAGTATTTT
-	TRBV2	TRBJ2-5	-	CASSAGVDGETQYF	TGTGCCAGCAGTGCTGGGGTCGATGGGGAGACCCAGTACTTC
TRBD1	TRBV6-5	TRBJ2-3	-	CASKFFGTGETDTQYF	TGTGCCAGCAAATTTTTCGGGACAGGGGAAACAGATACGCAGTATTTT
-	TRBV29-1	TRBJ1-1	-	CSAEDSLNTEAFF	TGCAGCGCCGAGGACAGTCTGAACACTGAAGCTTTCTTT
-	TRBV3-1	TRBJ2-2	-	CASSLRDGLTGELFF	TGTGCCAGCAGCCTCCGGGACGGACTCACCGGGGAGCTGTTTTTT
TRBD1	TRBV10-3	TRBJ2-3	-	CAISHTIGTGSDTQYF	TGTGCCATCAGCCACACGATCGGGACAGGGTCAGATACGCAGTATTTT
-	TRBV30	TRBJ1-1	-	CAWRGFRNTEAFF	TGTGCCTGGAGGGGCTTTAGGAACACTGAAGCTTTCTTT
-	TRBV29-1	TRBJ2-7	few	CSVDRGPYEQYF	TGCAGCGTTGACAGGGGACCCTACGAGCAGTACTTC
-	TRBV7-2	TRBJ2-1	-	CASNGGKGYNEQFF	TGTGCCTCAAATGGCGGGAAAGGGTACAATGAGCAGTTCTTC
-	TRBV4-1	TRBJ2-5	few	CASSQDPRGLRPQETQYF	TGCGCCAGCAGCCAAGATCCCAGGGGCCTGAGACCACAAGAGACCCAGTACTTC
-	TRBV20-1	TRBJ2-1	few	CSAFRGRGNEQFF	TGCAGTGCATTTCGGGGCCGAGGGAATGAGCAGTTCTTC
TRBD2	TRBV7-9	TRBJ2-5	-	CASSFLRSGTTLYQETQYF	TGTGCCAGCAGCTTCCTGCGTAGCGGGACTACTCTGTACCAAGAGACCCAGTACTTC
TRBD1	TRBV6-1	TRBJ1-6	-	CASIATGVQSPLHF	TGTGCCAGCATCGCGACAGGGGTGCAATCACCCCTCCACTTT
-	TRBV7-2	TRBJ1-2	few	CASSLDQYRGYTF	TGTGCCAGCAGCTTGGACCAATACAGGGGCTACACCTTC
TRBD1	TRBV6-5	TRBJ2-7	few	CASSPQPGQGYEQYF	TGTGCCAGCAGTCCCCAGCCCGGACAGGGCTACGAGCAGTACTTC
-	TRBV29-1	TRBJ2-1	few	CSVTLGSYNEQFF	TGCAGCGTGACACTAGGATCCTACAATGAGCAGTTCTTC
-	TRBV24-1	TRBJ1-2	-	CATSGGAEGYTF	TGTGCCACCAGTGGAGGGGCGGAAGGCTACACCTTC
TRBD2	TRBV18	TRBJ2-4	-	CASSRASGKENIQYF	TGTGCCAGCTCAAGGGCTAGCGGGAAGGAAAACATTCAGTACTTC
-	TRBV15	TRBJ2-7	few	CATSRDFGSSYEQYF	TGTGCCACCAGCAGAGATTTCGGGAGCTCCTACGAGCAGTACTTC
-	TRBV4-1	TRBJ1-2	once	CASSQDRRVGYTF	TGCGCCAGCAGCCAAGATAGGAGGGTCGGCTACACCTTC
-	TRBV20-1	TRBJ2-7	-	CSVPRASSYEQYF	TGCAGCGTTCCAAGGGCTAGCTCCTACGAGCAGTACTTC
TRBD1	TRBV20-1	TRBJ2-5	-	CSASPIIRGRAETQYF	TGCAGTGCTAGCCCGATAATCAGGGGGCGCGCGGAGACCCAGTACTTC
TRBD1	TRBV18	TRBJ1-5	-	CASSPGQGTYPSNQPQHF	TGTGCCAGCTCCCCCGGACAGGGGACCTACCCTAGCAATCAGCCCCAGCATTTT
TRBD2	TRBV7-9	TRBJ2-1	-	CASSHEGTRFNEQFF	TGTGCCAGCAGCCATGAAGGGACTAGGTTCAATGAGCAGTTCTTC
-	TRBV20-1	TRBJ2-7	-	CSARDRRILYEQYF	TGCAGTGCTAGAGATAGGAGGATACTGTACGAGCAGTACTTC
TRBD1	TRBV24-1	TRBJ2-2	-	CATSDLRDRDTGELFF	TGTGCCACCAGTGATCTCCGGGACAGGGACACCGGGGAGCTGTTTTTT
TRBD1	TRBV7-9	TRBJ1-6	-	CASSLARGVGNKNSPLHF	TGTGCCAGCAGCTTAGCCAGGGGGGTGGGGAACAAAAATTCACCCCTCCACTTT
-	TRBV7-2	TRBJ2-3	-	CASSNRDLVGQYF	TGTGCCAGCAGCAACCGGGACCTCGTAGGGCAGTATTTT
TRBD2	TRBV20-1	TRBJ2-5	-	CSAPRGGQKTQYF	TGCAGTGCGCCGCGGGGGGGCCAGAAGACCCAGTACTTC
TRBD1	TRBV29-1	TRBJ1-2	few	CSATDRGYYGYTF	TGCAGCGCAACGGACAGGGGGTACTATGGCTACACCTTC
-	TRBV6-6	TRBJ1-6	-	CASSYEGGWYSPLHF	TGTGCCAGCAGTTACGAAGGAGGGTGGTATTCACCCCTCCACTTT
-	TRBV10-3	TRBJ1-1	-	CAISSPGEATEAFF	TGTGCCATCAGTAGCCCAGGGGAGGCCACTGAAGCTTTCTTT